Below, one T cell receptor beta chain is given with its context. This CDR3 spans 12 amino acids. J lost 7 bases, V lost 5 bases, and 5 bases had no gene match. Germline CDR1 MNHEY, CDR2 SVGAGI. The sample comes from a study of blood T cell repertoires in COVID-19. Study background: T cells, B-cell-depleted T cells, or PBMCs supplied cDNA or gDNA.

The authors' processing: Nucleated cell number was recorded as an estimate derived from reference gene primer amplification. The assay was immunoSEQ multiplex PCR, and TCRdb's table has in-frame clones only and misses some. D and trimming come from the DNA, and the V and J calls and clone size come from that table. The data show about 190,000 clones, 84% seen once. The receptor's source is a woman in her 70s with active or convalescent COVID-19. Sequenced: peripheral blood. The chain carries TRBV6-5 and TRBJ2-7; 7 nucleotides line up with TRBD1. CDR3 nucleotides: TGTGCCAGCAGTACGGGACAGTCGGAGCAGTACTTC. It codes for CASSTGQSEQYF.